Below are 22 T cell receptor beta chains sequenced from a single sample in a study of T cell changes during pregnancy in multiple sclerosis. The repertoire was sequenced with immunoSEQ multiplex PCR; TCRdb's copy has only in-frame clones and lacks some. The table shows approximately 48,000 clones, with around 90% occurring only once. Sequencing was performed on CD4+ T cells from peripheral blood mononuclear cells, taken after pregnancy. The receptors come from a female donor with multiple sclerosis, enrolled in a pregnancy study.

The rearrangement joins TRBV6-5 to TRBJ2-4; weak D call: TRBD2 (6 bases). V dropped 2 bases and J dropped 1 base, with 12 bases sitting between them. The CDR3 is made up of 16 amino acids. Looked up from germline, CDR1 is MNHEY and CDR2 is SVGAGI. CDR3 in DNA: TGTGCCAGCAGTTACGAAGCGGGTCTTGCCAAAAACATTCAGTACTTC. It is translated as CASSYEAGLAKNIQYF.

The chain is built from TRBV19 and TRBJ2-2, with 9 bases that match TRBD1. The germline gives CDR1 LNHDA, CDR2 SQIVND (reference sequence). V dropped 4 bases and J dropped 5; count of bases not matched to a gene: 5. The CDR3 is 15 amino acids. CDR3 sequence: CASSSTGGVTGELFF. The CDR3 DNA reads as TGTGCCAGTAGTAGCACAGGGGGCGTAACCGGGGAGCTGTTTTTT.

The V and J genes are TRBV28 and TRBJ1-5; unclear D gene. This CDR3 comprises 10 residues. Germline V gene lookup returns CDR1 MDHEN and CDR2 SYDVKM. The CDR3 protein is CDLTSQPQHF. The CDR3 nucleotides read TGTGACTTAACCTCTCAGCCCCAGCATTTT. The complete variable domain, with remaining parts taken from reference TRBV28 and TRBJ1-5, reads DVKVTQSSRYLVKRTGEKVFLECVQDMDHENMFWYRQDPGLGLRLIYFSYDVKMKEKGDIPEGYSVSREKKERFSLILESASTNQTSMYLCDLTSQPQHFGDGTRLSIL.

The V gene is TRBV7-8, the J gene TRBJ2-1; TRBD2 matches 7 bases. Germline CDR1 SGHVS, CDR2 FQNEAQ. This CDR3 is 18 amino acids long. J gave up 1 base and V 4 bases, and 13 bases lay outside the gene matches. As DNA, the CDR3 is TGTGCCAGCAGCTGGGAGCGGGACCGGCGTAGGTCCTACAATGAGCAGTTCTTC. It translates to CASSWERDRRRSYNEQFF.

The V call is TRBV19, the J call TRBJ1-5; 7 bases fit TRBD1. J gave up 2 bases and V 7 bases, and 11 bases lay outside the gene matches. Germline CDR1 is LNHDA and CDR2 is SQIVND (reference sequence). This CDR3 contains 16 residues. The CDR3 here is CASMGQPGLGNQPQHF. The CDR3 coding sequence is TGTGCCAGTATGGGACAGCCTGGTCTGGGCAATCAGCCCCAGCATTTT.

The chain has TRBV6-5 and TRBJ1-2; tentative D call: TRBD1 (5 bases). Germline assignment: CDR1 MNHEY and CDR2 SVGAGI. V was trimmed by 4 bases and J by 4 bases, leaving 19 bases between them. The CDR3 loop spans 16 amino acids. The CDR3 region has the DNA TGTGCCAGCAGTTCCGGGCAGGGTCTCGGAACCTATGGCTACACCTTC. This codes for CASSSGQGLGTYGYTF.

The J gene is TRBJ2-1, the V gene TRBV19, with TRBD2 matching over 14 bases. Germline lookup yields CDR1 LNHDA and CDR2 SQIVND (reference sequence). The V and J ends lost 1 base and 2 bases, in that order; junction bases with no gene match: 4. This CDR3 has 18 amino acids. The CDR3 is CASSIAGTSGGTYNEQFF. Here the CDR3 DNA reads TGTGCCAGTAGTATAGCCGGGACTAGCGGGGGTACCTACAATGAGCAGTTCTTC.

The V and J genes are TRBV7-9 and TRBJ2-7, with TRBD1 matching over 8 bases. This CDR3 region has 14 residues. The germline gives CDR1 SEHNR, CDR2 FQNEAQ (reference sequence). V shed 0 bases, J shed 5 bases, and the junction held 3 bases outside the gene matches. CDR3 amino acids: CASSLAQGDDEQYF. The CDR3 DNA reads TGTGCCAGCAGCTTAGCACAGGGGGACGACGAGCAGTACTTC. The variable domain in full, completed from reference TRBV7-9 and TRBJ2-7, reads DTGVSQNPRHKITKRGQNVTFRCDPISEHNRLYWYRQTLGQGPEFLTYFQNEAQLEKSRLLSDRFSAERPKGSFSTLEIQRTEQGDSAMYLCASSLAQGDDEQYFGPGTRLTVT.

The genes are TRBV9 and TRBJ2-3; 8 bases fit TRBD2. The V gene end was trimmed by 4 bases and the J gene end by 6 bases; junction bases not matched to a gene: 7. Germline values: CDR1 SGDLS, CDR2 YYNGEE. This CDR3 has 14 amino acids. CDR3 sequence reads: CASSLSGIADTQYF. CDR3 DNA sequence: TGTGCCAGCAGCCTTAGCGGGATCGCCGATACGCAGTATTTT.

The chain carries TRBV28 and TRBJ2-3; 15 bases line up with TRBD2. This CDR3 is built from 15 residues. Per germline, CDR1 MDHEN and CDR2 SYDVKM. The V segment lost 8 bases and the J segment 2 bases; nucleotides outside the gene matches: 2. DNA of the CDR3: TGTGCCAGCGGACTAGCGGGAGGGAACACAGATACGCAGTATTTT. It specifies CASGLAGGNTDTQYF.

This chain's CDR3 is CASSVGSVNYEQYF. CDR3 DNA sequence: TGTGCCAGCAGCGTAGGTTCAGTCAACTACGAGCAGTACTTC. This chain connects TRBV9 to TRBJ2-7; no reliable D call. The CDR3 consists of 14 residues. Germline V gene lookup returns CDR1 SGDLS and CDR2 YYNGEE. The V and J ends lost 0 bases and 3 bases respectively, with 10 bases between them.

The V and J genes are TRBV5-1 and TRBJ2-5; D is possibly TRBD2 (7 bases). In germline, CDR1 is SGHRS, CDR2 YFSETQ. V lost 5 bases and J lost 5, with 16 bases in between. This CDR3 has 14 residues. CDR3 loop: CASRSVGGLETQYF. In DNA form, the CDR3 reads TGCGCCAGCAGATCCGTCGGGGGGCTGGAGACCCAGTACTTC.

The chain couples TRBV5-5 to TRBJ2-7; 8 bases align to TRBD1. CDR3 length equals 16 residues. Germline V gives CDR1 SGHKS, CDR2 YYEKEE (reference sequence). V gave up 4 bases and J gave up 4 bases; unmatched junction bases: 13. This chain's CDR3 is CASSPGPGQVLYEQYF. The CDR3 DNA is TGTGCCAGCAGCCCTGGTCCGGGACAGGTCTTATACGAGCAGTACTTC.

The V call is TRBV29-1, the J call TRBJ2-7; no clear D. The V gene lost 6 bases and the J gene lost 4 bases, with 10 bases spanning the gap. The CDR3 extends over 11 amino acids. The V gene's germline CDR1 is SQVTM and CDR2 ANQGSEA. CDR3 sequence (DNA): TGCAGCGTGACGACGGGTTACGAGCAGTACTTC. Amino acids: CSVTTGYEQYF.

The J gene is TRBJ2-1, the V gene TRBV4-2; 9 nucleotides agree with TRBD2. CDR3 length: 22 residues. The V gene end was trimmed by 0 bases and the J gene end by 1 base; junction bases not matched to a gene: 19. Germline CDR1 LGHNA, CDR2 YNFKEQ. CDR3 sequence: CASSQDQGVGVGSGRSYNEQFF. The CDR3 coding sequence is TGTGCCAGCAGCCAAGATCAGGGAGTGGGTGTGGGAAGCGGGAGGTCCTACAATGAGCAGTTCTTC.

Concerning this clone itself: This same CDR3 is encoded by further DNA sequences in the sample. The chain carries TRBV2 and TRBJ1-2; 7 bases agree with TRBD1. The CDR3 sequence is 14 residues long. CDR1 is SNHLY, CDR2 FYNNEI, per germline. V lost 4 bases to trimming and J lost 0 bases; unmatched junction nucleotides: 2. This CDR3 reads CASSGDSPNYGYTF. The DNA of the CDR3 is TGTGCCAGCAGTGGGGACAGTCCTAACTATGGCTACACCTTC.

The chain links TRBV11-3 to TRBJ1-1; 11 bases map to TRBD1. Trimming cost V 5 bases and J 6 bases; bases outside gene matches: 11. CDR1 and CDR2 (germline): SGHNT, YENEEA. This CDR3 has 16 residues. CDR3 in DNA: TGTGCCAGCAGCCTTGGACAGGGGGCCCCATCATCTGAAGCTTTCTTT. It yields the protein CASSLGQGAPSSEAFF.

The rearrangement joins TRBV2 to TRBJ2-5; perhaps TRBD2 as D (7 bases). The V end was cut by 8 bases, the J end by 4 bases, with 14 bases between. The CDR3 runs to 13 residues. Germline V gene data show CDR1 as SNHLY and CDR2 as FYNNEI. As DNA, the CDR3 is TGTGCCAGCCGGGCAGGGGAGGGAGAGACCCAGTACTTC. It yields the protein CASRAGEGETQYF.

This clone showed up just once. This sequence joins TRBV5-1 and TRBJ2-5, with 9 bases identical to TRBD1. With 7 bases clipped from V and 5 bases from J, the junction kept 15 bases outside the gene matches. The germline V gene encodes CDR1 SGHRS and CDR2 YFSETQ. This CDR3 is built from 16 residues. CDR3 coding DNA: TGCGCCAGCGGCAAATCAACAGGGGGCGCATCCGAGACCCAGTACTTC. It is translated as CASGKSTGGASETQYF.

The chain is built from TRBV5-1 and TRBJ2-6, with D possibly matching TRBD2 (6 bases). Trimming took 5 bases from V and 0 from J, leaving 15 bases between them. Looked up from germline, CDR1 is SGHRS and CDR2 is YFSETQ. CDR3 size: 17 residues. CDR3 DNA sequence: TGCGCCAGCAGGGAGGGGTACCAAACCTCTGGGGCCAACGTCCTGACTTTC. This codes for CASREGYQTSGANVLTF. The entire variable domain, with the rest obtained from reference TRBV5-1 and TRBJ2-6, is as follows: KAGVTQTPRYLIKTRGQQVTLSCSPISGHRSVSWYQQTPGQGLQFLFEYFSETQRNKGNFPGRFSGRQFSNSRSEMNVSTLELGDSALYLCASREGYQTSGANVLTFGAGSRLTVL.

The chain links TRBV19 to TRBJ2-5; TRBD1 agrees at 8 bases. The CDR3 consists of 14 residues. J gave up 1 base and V 6 bases, and 4 bases lay outside the gene matches. The germline gives CDR1 LNHDA, CDR2 SQIVND (reference sequence). The CDR3 sequence: CASRTTGGQETQYF. CDR3 bases: TGTGCCAGTAGGACTACAGGGGGCCAAGAGACCCAGTACTTC. The whole variable domain, filled in from reference TRBV19 and TRBJ2-5, reads DGGITQSPKYLFRKEGQNVTLSCEQNLNHDAMYWYRQDPGQGLRLIYYSQIVNDFQKGDIAEGYSVSREKKESFPLTVTSAQKNPTAFYLCASRTTGGQETQYFGPGTRLLVL.

The rearrangement uses TRBV19 and TRBJ2-5; 8 positions agree with TRBD1. Germline-derived CDR1 and CDR2 are LNHDA and SQIVND (reference sequence). This CDR3 contains 11 residues. V was clipped by 8 bases and J by 4 bases; unmatched bases: 0. CDR3 sequence reads: CASGQGETQYF. The CDR3, as DNA: TGTGCCAGTGGACAGGGAGAGACCCAGTACTTC.